The 4 T cell receptor beta chains reported below all come from one sample, sequenced in a study of graft-versus-host responses after intestinal transplantation. Sequencing used immunoSEQ multiplex PCR; TCRdb keeps in-frame clones, though not all of them. The repertoire holds under 100,000 clones, with roughly four fifths as singletons. Their recognized antigens are unknown. This sample comprised unstimulated CD4+ T cells sorted from spleen or lymph node cells, obtained before intestinal transplant. These receptors came from a human donor who received an intestinal transplant.

Points on this clone: At one end the junction does not follow the germline gene, possibly because of a read error. The chain combines TRBV14 with TRBJ1-1; TRBD1 aligns across 11 bases. In germline, CDR1 is SGHDN, CDR2 FVKESK. CDR3 length: 13 amino acids. CDR3 sequence: CASSQYLGTGGDF. Written as DNA, the CDR3 is TGTGCCAGCAGCCAATACCTTGGGACAGGGGGGGACTTT.

V usage is TRBV19 and J usage is TRBJ2-7, with TRBD2 matching 9 bases. The CDR3 is 14 residues long. V gave up 4 bases and J gave up 5 bases; unmatched junction bases: 6. The V gene's germline CDR1 is LNHDA and CDR2 SQIVND (reference sequence). CDR3 protein: CASSRASGMNEQYF. The CDR3 DNA reads TGTGCCAGTAGTAGGGCTAGCGGGATGAACGAGCAGTACTTC. Based on the CDR3 plus reference TRBV19 and TRBJ2-7, the full variable domain is DGGITQSPKYLFRKEGQNVTLSCEQNLNHDAMYWYRQDPGQGLRLIYYSQIVNDFQKGDIAEGYSVSREKKESFPLTVTSAQKNPTAFYLCASSRASGMNEQYFGPGTRLTVT.

The chain carries TRBV29-1 and TRBJ2-3; 8 nucleotides match TRBD2. From germline, CDR1 is SQVTM and CDR2 ANQGSEA. V dropped 3 bases and J dropped 4; count of bases not matched to a gene: 3. CDR3 size: 13 residues. CDR3 sequence: CSVDRAGADTQYF. Written as DNA, the CDR3 is TGCAGCGTTGACAGAGCGGGGGCAGATACGCAGTATTTT.

The rearrangement joins TRBV5-4 to TRBJ2-3, with TRBD2 matching over 12 bases. This CDR3 comprises 15 residues. V shed 2 bases, J shed 4 bases, and the junction held 2 bases outside the gene matches. Per germline, CDR1 SGHNT and CDR2 YYREEE (reference sequence). The CDR3 spells CASSFLAGGADTQYF. For the CDR3, the DNA is TGTGCCAGCAGCTTCCTAGCGGGAGGGGCAGATACGCAGTATTTT.